These 16 T cell receptor beta chains originate from one sample sequenced in a study of T cell changes during pregnancy in multiple sclerosis. Clones were read by immunoSEQ multiplex PCR, and TCRdb kept only the in-frame ones, dropping some. The sample contains approximately 60,000 clones, just over 90% of which appear only once. The specimen comprised CD4+ T cells from peripheral blood mononuclear cells, sampled in the second trimester of pregnancy. These TCRs come from a female donor with multiple sclerosis, enrolled in a pregnancy study.

V and J are TRBV15 and TRBJ1-4; D unresolved. Per germline, CDR1 LNHNV and CDR2 YYDKDF (reference sequence). V lost 3 bases and J 3 bases, leaving 14 bases between the germline ends. The CDR3 loop spans 16 amino acids. In DNA form, the CDR3 reads TGTGCCACCAGCAGGTTTGACGGGGTGTCTAATGAAAAACTGTTTTTT. The encoded protein is CATSRFDGVSNEKLFF. Variable domain in full (rest from reference TRBV15 and TRBJ1-4): DAMVIQNPRYQVTQFGKPVTLSCSQTLNHNVMYWYQQKSSQAPKLLFHYYDKDFNNEADTPDNFQSRRPNTSFCFLDIRSPGLGDTAMYLCATSRFDGVSNEKLFFGSGTQLSVL.

CDR3 loop: CASSPAGSEAFF. The DNA of the CDR3 is TGTGCCAGCTCACCGGCGGGGTCTGAAGCTTTCTTT. The V and J genes are TRBV18 and TRBJ1-1; D gene unclear. Trimming shortened V by 3 bases and J by 6 bases, and 8 bases separated the two germline ends. This CDR3 spans 12 amino acids. Looked up from germline, CDR1 is KGHSH and CDR2 is LQKENI.

The chain carries TRBV9 and TRBJ2-2; D call uncertain. Trimming left V 0 bases short and J 4 bases short, with 7 bases between. This CDR3 is 14 amino acids long. Germline CDR1 SGDLS, CDR2 YYNGEE. The chain's CDR3 is CASSVGYSTGELFF. CDR3 DNA: TGTGCCAGCAGCGTAGGATATAGCACCGGGGAGCTGTTTTTT. The whole variable domain, filled in from reference TRBV9 and TRBJ2-2, reads DSGVTQTPKHLITATGQRVTLRCSPRSGDLSVYWYQQSLDQGLQFLIQYYNGEERAKGNILERFSAQQFPDLHSELNLSSLELGDSALYFCASSVGYSTGELFFGEGSRLTVL.

This chain uses TRBV29-1 with TRBJ2-3; D may be TRBD1 (5 bases). With 3 bases removed from V and 8 bases from J, the gap between germline ends came to 15 bases. CDR3 length: 13 residues. The V gene's germline CDR1 is SQVTM and CDR2 ANQGSEA. CDR3 sequence: CSVEDTLFGTQYF. In nucleotides, the CDR3 is TGCAGCGTTGAGGACACTTTATTTGGTACGCAGTATTTT.

V usage is TRBV7-2 and J usage is TRBJ1-5, with no clear D. The CDR3 runs to 15 residues. Germline CDR1 and CDR2: SGHTA and FQGNSA. V was pared by 1 base and J by 0 bases, with 7 bases between. The CDR3 DNA reads TGTGCCAGCAGCTTAGTGACGGGTAGCAATCAGCCCCAGCATTTT. Residues: CASSLVTGSNQPQHF.

Here the CDR3 reads CASGRRVGEKLFF. The DNA of the CDR3 is TGTGCCAGCGGAAGGAGGGTGGGTGAAAAACTGTTTTTT. V is TRBV27 and J is TRBJ1-4; no clear D. CDR1 MNHEY and CDR2 SMNVEV come from the germline V gene (reference sequence). This CDR3 region has 13 residues. The germline V and J ends were trimmed by 8 bases and 7 bases, with 14 bases remaining between them.

The chain employs TRBV7-9 and TRBJ2-5, with D perhaps TRBD2 (6 bases). The CDR3 length is 13 residues. Trimming cost V 5 bases and J 5 bases, with 12 bases left between them. The germline CDR1 and CDR2 sequences are SEHNR and FQNEAQ (reference sequence). The CDR3 spells CASSPSRGETQYF. CDR3 nucleotide sequence: TGTGCCAGCAGCCCGAGCCGGGGGGAGACCCAGTACTTC.

The CDR3 reads CASSTPRRGDQETQYF. The CDR3 DNA is TGTGCCAGTAGTACCCCTCGCAGGGGCGATCAAGAGACCCAGTACTTC. The V call is TRBV19, the J call TRBJ2-5; maybe TRBD1 (6 bases). The CDR3 is made up of 16 amino acids. Germline-derived CDR1 and CDR2 are LNHDA and SQIVND (reference sequence). V lost 4 bases and J 2 bases, leaving 17 bases between the germline ends.

This chain connects TRBV2 to TRBJ1-2, with D maybe TRBD1 (5 bases). This CDR3 is 14 amino acids long. Trimming pared 3 bases from V and 8 bases from J, leaving 16 bases between. The germline V gene encodes CDR1 SNHLY and CDR2 FYNNEI. The CDR3 here is CASSDSARVKGYTF. CDR3 bases: TGTGCCAGCAGTGATTCGGCCAGGGTGAAGGGCTACACCTTC.

The chain carries TRBV15 and TRBJ2-6; D is uncertain. Germline CDR1 and CDR2: LNHNV and YYDKDF (reference sequence). Trimming removed 1 base from V and 0 bases from J, with 4 bases in between. This CDR3 comprises 15 residues. The CDR3 DNA follows: TGTGCCACCAGCAGAGGGCTCTCTGGGGCCAACGTCCTGACTTTC. It specifies CATSRGLSGANVLTF.

The V call is TRBV5-5, the J call TRBJ2-7; D remains ambiguous. The CDR3 sequence is 14 residues long. Germline V lookup: CDR1 SGHKS, CDR2 YYEKEE (reference sequence). V was pared by 1 base and J by 2 bases, with 10 bases between. The CDR3 sequence is CASSLRFSTYEQYF. DNA of the CDR3: TGTGCCAGCAGCTTGCGGTTCTCGACCTACGAGCAGTACTTC.

The chain joins TRBV19 to TRBJ2-2; TRBD2 matches at 7 bases. The junction had 11 bases not matched to a gene; V was cut back by 10 bases and J by 6 bases. The CDR3 loop spans 14 amino acids. The germline V gene has CDR1 LNHDA and CDR2 SQIVND (reference sequence). CDR3 DNA sequence: TGTGCCACCGCTCGGGGTGGGGGGGCCGGGGAGCTGTTTTTT. Amino acids: CATARGGGAGELFF.

The chain employs TRBV6-5 and TRBJ2-1, with D tentatively TRBD1 (5 bases). CDR1 is MNHEY and CDR2 is SVGAGI in the germline V gene. Trimming pared 7 bases from V and 5 bases from J, leaving 9 bases between. CDR3 length equals 12 residues. CDR3 DNA: TGTGCCAGCAAACAGGTCCACAATGAGCAGTTCTTC. The encoded protein is CASKQVHNEQFF.

This CDR3 is CASSPGGTQETQYF. In DNA, the CDR3 is TGCGCCAGCAGTCCGGGGGGGACCCAAGAGACCCAGTACTTC. The rearrangement uses TRBV5-1 and TRBJ2-5, with 8 bases lining up with TRBD2. V shed 5 bases, J shed 1 base, and the junction held 4 bases outside the gene matches. CDR3 length equals 14 residues. CDR1 and CDR2 from the germline V gene are SGHRS and YFSETQ.

The chain uses TRBV10-3 and TRBJ1-2; D unclear. V lost 6 bases and J lost 8, with 16 bases in between. Per germline, CDR1 ENHRY and CDR2 SYGVKD. The CDR3 is made up of 13 amino acids. The CDR3 DNA reads as TGTGCCATCAGCGGGAATCCCTATGAGGGCTACACCTTC. The encoded protein is CAISGNPYEGYTF.

The J gene is TRBJ2-1, the V gene TRBV6-1, with D perhaps TRBD2 (6 bases). This CDR3 has 13 amino acids. Germline CDR1 and CDR2: MNHNS and SASEGT. The V and J ends lost 5 bases and 5 bases respectively, with 10 bases between them. The CDR3 region has the DNA TGTGCCAGCAGTCGACTAGAAAACAATGAGCAGTTCTTC. It codes for CASSRLENNEQFF.